Reported below is one T cell receptor (beta chain). Its antigen is still unknown. Primers for the PCR totalled 60 Vbeta and 13 Jbeta. The repertoire was sequenced with immunoSEQ multiplex PCR; TCRdb's copy has only in-frame clones and lacks some. The sample carries 150,000 to 200,000 clones, about four fifths recorded once. V dropped 5 bases and J dropped 3 bases, with 13 bases sitting between them. The CDR3 totals 14 residues. From germline, CDR1 is SNHLY and CDR2 FYNNEI. The data were obtained in a study of cytomegalovirus exposure and HLA in healthy donors. Study observations and caveats: It was reportedly the case that the classifier diagnosed cytomegalovirus status with high specificity and sensitivity. Reportedly, a later analysis found an Asian-associated ancestry cluster had fewer N-insertions than the approximately 670-donor mean. In a later analysis, TCR association rates varied by HLA locus: DRB1 most, HLA-C fewest. When presence/absence was analysed, sequencing depth was taken to be roughly uniform across donors.

The chain joins TRBV2 to TRBJ1-2, with TRBD1 as a possible D gene (6 bases). The clonotype comes from a woman aged 25 to 39 in good health and CMV-seropositive. The sample taken for sequencing was PBMCs. The CDR3 bases are TGTGCCAGCAGTACCAGGGGCGCCCACTATGGCTACACCTTC. Protein product: CASSTRGAHYGYTF.